A single sample gave rise to the 9 T cell receptor beta chains below, sequenced in a study of blood T cell repertoires in COVID-19. Sequencing was performed with immunoSEQ multiplex PCR; in TCRdb, only in-frame clones are kept and a portion is missing. Here the sample spans about 410,000 clones, around 91% being singletons. The sequencing sample was made of peripheral blood. All receptors come from a woman between 40 and 55 years old with COVID-19, enrolled during active disease.

V usage is TRBV19 and J usage is TRBJ2-4; D is possibly TRBD1 (5 bases). V lost 3 bases to trimming and J lost 5 bases, with 14 bases between them. There are 15 residues in the CDR3. Per germline, CDR1 LNHDA and CDR2 SQIVND (reference sequence). The CDR3 DNA follows: TGTGCCAGTAGTATCCAACAGGCTCGGGAAAACATTCAGTACTTC. This sequence encodes CASSIQQARENIQYF. The entire variable domain, with the rest obtained from reference TRBV19 and TRBJ2-4, is as follows: DGGITQSPKYLFRKEGQNVTLSCEQNLNHDAMYWYRQDPGQGLRLIYYSQIVNDFQKGDIAEGYSVSREKKESFPLTVTSAQKNPTAFYLCASSIQQARENIQYFGAGTRLSVL.

Concerning this clone itself: Additional DNA sequences in this sample encode the identical CDR3. The chain is built from TRBV19 and TRBJ2-1; tentatively, D is TRBD1 (5 bases). Trimming took off 5 bases at V and 0 bases at J, with 11 bases between the two ends. The germline gives CDR1 LNHDA, CDR2 SQIVND (reference sequence). There are 15 residues in the CDR3. The CDR3 sequence is CASSSTVTSYNEQFF. Here the CDR3 DNA reads TGTGCCAGTAGTTCGACAGTCACCTCCTACAATGAGCAGTTCTTC.

Notes on this clone: At one of its ends the junction is not consistent with the germline gene, which may arise from a read error. Written as DNA, the CDR3 is TGTGCCTGGACCGGAATAGCCAAAAACGTTCAGTACTTC. It is translated as CAWTGIAKNVQYF. This rearrangement joins TRBV30 to TRBJ2-4; D gene ambiguous. The CDR3 extends over 13 amino acids. Germline assignment: CDR1 GTSNPN and CDR2 SVGIG (reference sequence).

This clone occurred a few times. V usage is TRBV7-2 and J usage is TRBJ1-5, with unresolved D. CDR1 is SGHTA, CDR2 FQGNSA, per germline. Trimming removed 8 bases from V and 6 bases from J, with 29 bases in between. The CDR3 covers 18 residues. The CDR3 nucleotides read TGTGCCAGCGGTCTGCAGCTTACTTATTGCCAGGCCTTTCAGCCCCAGCATTTT. This sequence encodes CASGLQLTYCQAFQPQHF.

This chain links TRBV30 with TRBJ2-2; D is possibly TRBD1 (6 bases). Germline assignment: CDR1 GTSNPN and CDR2 SVGIG (reference sequence). V was cut by 1 base and J by 5 bases, with 11 bases left in between. The CDR3 is 14 residues long. The CDR3: CAWSAHRVTGELFF. CDR3 in DNA: TGTGCCTGGAGTGCCCACAGGGTAACCGGGGAGCTGTTTTTT.

The gene calls are TRBV28 and TRBJ1-5; D is uncertain. CDR3 size: 15 residues. The germline V gene has CDR1 MDHEN and CDR2 SYDVKM. Deletions cut 5 bases from V and 7 bases from J, with 18 bases between. CDR3 sequence reads: CASSPLSTGRQPQHF. DNA for the CDR3: TGTGCCAGCAGTCCATTATCGACGGGGAGACAGCCCCAGCATTTT.

This chain joins TRBV6-5 and TRBJ1-6; D possibly corresponds to TRBD1 (5 bases). V was cut by 2 bases and J by 10 bases, with 12 bases left in between. This CDR3 spans 14 amino acids. In germline, CDR1 is MNHEY, CDR2 SVGAGI. The CDR3 DNA sequence: TGTGCCAGCAGTTACAGGGGAAGCCAATCACCCCTCCACTTT. Translation gives CASSYRGSQSPLHF.

This chain uses TRBV12-3 or TRBV12-4 with TRBJ2-1; D might be TRBD1 (6 bases). This CDR3 region has 13 residues. Trimming removed 6 bases from V and 4 bases from J, with 10 bases in between. CDR3 amino acids: CASSTDRYNEQFF. The CDR3 DNA reads as TGTGCCAGCAGCACCGACAGGTACAATGAGCAGTTCTTC.

In this sample, this clone turned up once. The chain joins TRBV5-5 to TRBJ2-7; 7 bases align to TRBD2. CDR1 is SGHKS and CDR2 is YYEKEE in the germline V gene (reference sequence). The CDR3 runs 14 residues. Trimming cost V 0 bases and J 4 bases; bases outside gene matches: 4. Here the CDR3 reads CASSLGGGLYEQYF. For the CDR3, the DNA is TGTGCCAGCAGCTTGGGCGGGGGTCTATACGAGCAGTACTTC.